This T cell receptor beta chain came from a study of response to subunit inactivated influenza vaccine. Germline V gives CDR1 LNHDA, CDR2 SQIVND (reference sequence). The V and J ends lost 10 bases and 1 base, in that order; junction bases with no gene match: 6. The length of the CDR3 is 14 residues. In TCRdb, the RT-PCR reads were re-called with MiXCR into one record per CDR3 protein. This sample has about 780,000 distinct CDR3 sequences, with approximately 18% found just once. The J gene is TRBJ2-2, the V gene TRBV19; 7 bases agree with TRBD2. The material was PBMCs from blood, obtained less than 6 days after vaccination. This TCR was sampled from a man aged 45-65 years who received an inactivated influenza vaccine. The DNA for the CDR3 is TGTGCCACGAGGGACTACAAGAACACCGGGGAGCTGTTTTTT. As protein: CATRDYKNTGELFF.